This T cell receptor beta chain comes out of a study of identical twins. This CDR3 is 12 amino acids long. Deletions cut 6 bases from V and 7 bases from J, with 9 bases between. CDR1 and CDR2 (germline): KGHSH, LQKENI. In TCRdb, the 5' RACE reads were re-called with MiXCR into one record per CDR3 protein. The table includes about 190,000 distinct CDR3 sequences, around a sixth detected once. These records were also assigned to another study, of T cells expressing NK-cell markers.

The gene calls are TRBV18 and TRBJ2-2, with D perhaps TRBD1 or TRBD2 (5 bases each). The sequenced sample consisted of CD8+ T cells sorted from blood. The source of this sequence is a woman under 30 in good health. CDR3 region: CASSGAGGELFF. For the CDR3, the DNA is TGTGCCAGCTCCGGGGCCGGCGGGGAGCTGTTTTTT. Complete variable domain (other parts from reference TRBV18 and TRBJ2-2): NAGVMQNPRHLVRRRGQEARLRCSPMKGHSHVYWYRQLPEEGLKFMVYLQKENIIDESGMPKERFSAEFPKEGPSILRIQQVVRGDSAAYFCASSGAGGELFFGEGSRLTVL.